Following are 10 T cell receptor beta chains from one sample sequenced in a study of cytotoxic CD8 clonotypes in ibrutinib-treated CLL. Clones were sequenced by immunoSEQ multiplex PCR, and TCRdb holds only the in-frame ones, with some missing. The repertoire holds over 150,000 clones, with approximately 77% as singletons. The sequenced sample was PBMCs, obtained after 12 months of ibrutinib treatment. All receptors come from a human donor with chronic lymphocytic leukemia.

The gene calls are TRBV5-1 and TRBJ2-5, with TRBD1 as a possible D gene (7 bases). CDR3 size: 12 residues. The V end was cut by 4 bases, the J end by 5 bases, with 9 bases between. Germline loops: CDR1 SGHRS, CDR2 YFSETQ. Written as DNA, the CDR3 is TGCGCCAGCAGCCCAGGGGGGGAGACCCAGTACTTC. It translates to CASSPGGETQYF. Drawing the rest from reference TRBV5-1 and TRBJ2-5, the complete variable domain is KAGVTQTPRYLIKTRGQQVTLSCSPISGHRSVSWYQQTPGQGLQFLFEYFSETQRNKGNFPGRFSGRQFSNSRSEMNVSTLELGDSALYLCASSPGGETQYFGPGTRLLVL.

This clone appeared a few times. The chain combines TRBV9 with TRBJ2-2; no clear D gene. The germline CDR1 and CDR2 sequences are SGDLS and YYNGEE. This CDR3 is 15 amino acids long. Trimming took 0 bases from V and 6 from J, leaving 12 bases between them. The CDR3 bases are TGTGCCAGCAGCGTAGGGGCTAGAAAGGCCGGGGAGCTGTTTTTT. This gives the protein CASSVGARKAGELFF.

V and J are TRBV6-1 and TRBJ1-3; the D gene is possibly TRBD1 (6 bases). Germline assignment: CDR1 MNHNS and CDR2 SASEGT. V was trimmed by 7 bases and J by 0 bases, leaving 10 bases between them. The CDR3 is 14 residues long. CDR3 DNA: TGTGCCAGCATGACAGGCGCCTCTGGAAACACCATATATTTT. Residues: CASMTGASGNTIYF.

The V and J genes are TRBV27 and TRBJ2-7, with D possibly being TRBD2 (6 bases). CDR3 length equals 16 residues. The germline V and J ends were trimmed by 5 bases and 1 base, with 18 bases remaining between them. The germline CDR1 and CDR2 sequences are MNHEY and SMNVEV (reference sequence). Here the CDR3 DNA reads TGTGCCAGCAGTACCCATGGGCGGGACTTATCCTACGAGCAGTACTTC. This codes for CASSTHGRDLSYEQYF.

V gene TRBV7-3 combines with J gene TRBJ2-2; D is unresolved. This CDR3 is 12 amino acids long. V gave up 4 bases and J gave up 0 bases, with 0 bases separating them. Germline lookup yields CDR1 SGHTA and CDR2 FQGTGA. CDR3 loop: CASSSNTGELFF. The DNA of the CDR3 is TGTGCCAGCAGCTCGAACACCGGGGAGCTGTTTTTT. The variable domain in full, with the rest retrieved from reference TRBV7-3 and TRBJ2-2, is GAGVSQTPSNKVTEKGKYVELRCDPISGHTALYWYRQSLGQGPEFLIYFQGTGAADDSGLPNDRFFAVRPEGSVSTLKIQRTERGDSAVYLCASSSNTGELFFGEGSRLTVL.

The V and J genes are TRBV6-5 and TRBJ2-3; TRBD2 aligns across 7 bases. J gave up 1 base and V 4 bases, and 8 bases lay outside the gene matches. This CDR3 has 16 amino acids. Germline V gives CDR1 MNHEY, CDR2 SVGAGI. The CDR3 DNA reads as TGTGCCAGCAGTTCCTTCAAGCGGGGTCGCACAGATACGCAGTATTTT. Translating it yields CASSSFKRGRTDTQYF.

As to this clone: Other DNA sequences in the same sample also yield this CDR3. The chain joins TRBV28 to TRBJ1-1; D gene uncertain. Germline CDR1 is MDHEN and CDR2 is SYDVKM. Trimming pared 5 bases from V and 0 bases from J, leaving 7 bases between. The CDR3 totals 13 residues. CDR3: CASSRQVNTEAFF. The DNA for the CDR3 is TGTGCCAGCAGTCGGCAGGTGAACACTGAAGCTTTCTTT. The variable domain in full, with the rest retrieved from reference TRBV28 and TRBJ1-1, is DVKVTQSSRYLVKRTGEKVFLECVQDMDHENMFWYRQDPGLGLRLIYFSYDVKMKEKGDIPEGYSVSREKKERFSLILESASTNQTSMYLCASSRQVNTEAFFGQGTRLTVV.

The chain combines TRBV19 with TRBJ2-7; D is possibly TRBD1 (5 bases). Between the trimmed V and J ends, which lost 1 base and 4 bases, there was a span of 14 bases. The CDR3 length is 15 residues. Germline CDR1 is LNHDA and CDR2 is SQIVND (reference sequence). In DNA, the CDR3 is TGTGCCAGTAGTATAGCCAAGGGGCCTAAGTACGAGCAGTACTTC. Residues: CASSIAKGPKYEQYF.

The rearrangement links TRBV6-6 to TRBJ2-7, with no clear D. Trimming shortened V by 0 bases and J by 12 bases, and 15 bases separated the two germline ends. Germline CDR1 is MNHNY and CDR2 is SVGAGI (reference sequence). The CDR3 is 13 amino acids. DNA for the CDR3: TGTGCCAGCAGTTACTCATGGGGAAGTCAAAGGTACTTC. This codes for CASSYSWGSQRYF.

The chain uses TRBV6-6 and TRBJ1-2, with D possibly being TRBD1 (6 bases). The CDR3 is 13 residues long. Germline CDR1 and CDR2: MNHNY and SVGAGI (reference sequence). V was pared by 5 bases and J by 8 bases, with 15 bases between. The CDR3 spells CASSTTGLGGYTF. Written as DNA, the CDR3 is TGTGCCAGCAGTACTACAGGGTTGGGCGGCTACACCTTC.